This passage covers 16 T cell receptor beta chains from one sample sequenced in a study of shared clonotypes between healthy human individuals. Here immunoSEQ multiplex PCR was the method, and the copy in TCRdb shows in-frame clones only, minus some. The data contain fewer than 400,000 clones, approximately 79% of them seen just once; the ten biggest clones take up about 9.4%. The material sequenced was memory CD4+ T cells sorted from blood. Subset of the sample: CD45RA-negative fraction. These receptors all come from a man younger than 45 in good health.

This sequence joins TRBV28 and TRBJ1-2; possible D gene TRBD1, 6 bases. Trimming removed 10 bases at V and 4 bases at J, with 19 bases between. This CDR3 region has 14 residues. CDR1 MDHEN and CDR2 SYDVKM come from the germline V gene. CDR3 loop: CATKKQGGGYGYTF. CDR3 DNA sequence: TGTGCCACCAAAAAACAGGGAGGGGGCTATGGCTACACCTTC.

The J gene is TRBJ2-5, the V gene TRBV9; 7 bases agree with TRBD1. Germline assignment: CDR1 SGDLS and CDR2 YYNGEE. The J segment lost 1 base and the V segment lost 4 bases, leaving 4 bases of the junction unmatched. The CDR3 covers 14 residues. The CDR3 is CASSTGTAQETQYF. The DNA for the CDR3 is TGTGCCAGCAGCACAGGGACAGCCCAAGAGACCCAGTACTTC. The complete variable domain, with remaining parts taken from reference TRBV9 and TRBJ2-5, reads DSGVTQTPKHLITATGQRVTLRCSPRSGDLSVYWYQQSLDQGLQFLIQYYNGEERAKGNILERFSAQQFPDLHSELNLSSLELGDSALYFCASSTGTAQETQYFGPGTRLLVL.

The chain combines TRBV7-9 with TRBJ1-1; TRBD1 agrees at 9 bases. The trim removed 4 bases at V and 4 bases at J, leaving 10 bases unmatched. The CDR3 contains 16 residues. CDR1 and CDR2 (germline): SEHNR, FQNEAQ (reference sequence). This CDR3 reads CASSSRTGDDRTEAFF. The CDR3 DNA reads TGTGCCAGCAGCTCCAGGACAGGGGACGATCGCACTGAAGCTTTCTTT.

The chain employs TRBV29-1 and TRBJ2-1; 10 bases align to TRBD2. CDR3 length: 17 amino acids. Germline-derived CDR1 and CDR2 are SQVTM and ANQGSEA. The J segment lost 7 bases and the V segment lost 1 base, leaving 13 bases of the junction unmatched. The CDR3 reads CSVEALGAGGPKNEQFF. Here the CDR3 DNA reads TGCAGCGTTGAAGCACTGGGAGCGGGAGGGCCTAAAAATGAGCAGTTCTTC.

V is TRBV6-1 and J is TRBJ1-1; tentative D call: TRBD1 (6 bases). This CDR3 is built from 15 residues. The V end was cut by 2 bases, the J end by 0 bases, with 10 bases between. CDR1 and CDR2 from the germline V gene are MNHNS and SASEGT. This CDR3 is CASSERGGLNTEAFF. The CDR3 DNA is TGTGCCAGCAGTGAACGGGGGGGGCTGAACACTGAAGCTTTCTTT.

V usage is TRBV6-6 and J usage is TRBJ2-2; TRBD2 aligns across 9 bases. CDR1 is MNHNY and CDR2 is SVGAGI in the germline V gene (reference sequence). The CDR3 has 15 residues. V dropped 6 bases and J dropped 8; count of bases not matched to a gene: 10. This CDR3 reads CASSPRASGKGELFF. The CDR3 bases are TGTGCCAGCAGCCCCCGTGCTAGCGGGAAAGGGGAGCTGTTTTTT.

The chain is built from TRBV10-1 and TRBJ2-3; D gene unclear. Per the germline V gene, CDR1 is WNHNN and CDR2 is SYGVQD (reference sequence). V was trimmed by 5 bases and J by 4 bases, leaving 13 bases between them. This CDR3 comprises 14 residues. CDR3 region: CASSPIGRADTQYF. DNA for the CDR3: TGCGCCAGCAGTCCGATCGGACGGGCAGATACGCAGTATTTT.

This clone has a handful of counts. Other DNA sequences of this sample code for an identical CDR3. The chain employs TRBV9 and TRBJ2-1; D is uncertain. CDR1 SGDLS and CDR2 YYNGEE come from the germline V gene. The CDR3 is 15 residues long. The V and J ends lost 4 bases and 4 bases respectively, with 15 bases between them. The CDR3 DNA reads as TGTGCCAGCAGCCCAATCCCGGCCACTTACAATGAGCAGTTCTTC. Encoded protein: CASSPIPATYNEQFF.

The gene calls are TRBV2 and TRBJ2-6; 7 bases are a match to TRBD1. With V trimmed by 6 bases and J by 4 bases, 9 bases remained unmatched. The CDR3 is 16 amino acids. From germline, CDR1 is SNHLY and CDR2 FYNNEI. As DNA, the CDR3 is TGTGCCAGCAGCCCAACAGGGGCCGTAGGGGCCAACGTCCTGACTTTC. Protein product: CASSPTGAVGANVLTF.

As for this clone: The germline gene is not matched at one end of the junction; a read error may be the cause. V usage is TRBV28 and J usage is TRBJ2-7; 9 nucleotides match TRBD1. This CDR3 contains 11 residues. Germline V gene data show CDR1 as MDHEN and CDR2 as SYDVKM. CDR3 bases: TGCATGACAGGGGGCTCCTACGAGCAGTACTTC. It encodes CMTGGSYEQYF.

This clone was picked up one time. The gene calls are TRBV19 and TRBJ2-1, with 10 bases that match TRBD2. The CDR3 is made up of 16 amino acids. CDR1 is LNHDA, CDR2 SQIVND, per germline (reference sequence). V shed 5 bases and J 7 bases; nucleotides not matched to a gene: 11. CDR3 coding DNA: TGTGCCAGTAGTCCGGCTAGCGGGAGTGCCTGGAATGAGCAGTTCTTC. Its translation is CASSPASGSAWNEQFF. Looking up the rest from reference TRBV19 and TRBJ2-1 gives the full variable domain: DGGITQSPKYLFRKEGQNVTLSCEQNLNHDAMYWYRQDPGQGLRLIYYSQIVNDFQKGDIAEGYSVSREKKESFPLTVTSAQKNPTAFYLCASSPASGSAWNEQFFGPGTRLTVL.

V usage is TRBV7-3 and J usage is TRBJ2-1; 15 bases are shared with TRBD2. The CDR3 has 16 residues. The V segment lost 5 bases and the J segment 10 bases; nucleotides outside the gene matches: 9. Per germline, CDR1 SGHTA and CDR2 FQGTGA. The CDR3 DNA reads as TGTGCCAGCAGCCACAGGACTAGCGGGAGGGCTAGCGAGCAGTTCTTC. This codes for CASSHRTSGRASEQFF.

The chain links TRBV5-1 to TRBJ2-1, with TRBD1 matching over 7 bases. J lost 5 bases, V lost 2 bases, and 13 bases had no gene match. Germline V CDR1 and CDR2: SGHRS, YFSETQ. This CDR3 contains 17 residues. Here the CDR3 reads CASSFGPTGADNNEQFF. In DNA, the CDR3 is TGCGCCAGCAGCTTCGGTCCCACAGGGGCCGACAACAATGAGCAGTTCTTC.

V and J are TRBV5-4 and TRBJ2-1; D ambiguous. Per germline, CDR1 SGHNT and CDR2 YYREEE (reference sequence). V was shortened by 4 bases and J by 5 bases, with 16 bases between the two germline ends. The CDR3 is 15 amino acids. The CDR3 reads CASSASFGDNNEQFF. Here the CDR3 DNA reads TGTGCCAGCAGCGCCTCCTTTGGGGATAACAATGAGCAGTTCTTC.

The V and J genes are TRBV7-9 and TRBJ1-1, with D hard to call. Trimming left V 5 bases short and J 4 bases short, with 17 bases between. CDR3 length: 15 amino acids. Per germline, CDR1 SEHNR and CDR2 FQNEAQ (reference sequence). The CDR3 loop is CASSHTSSGTTEAFF. CDR3 DNA sequence: TGTGCCAGCAGCCACACCTCATCAGGAACCACTGAAGCTTTCTTT.

The V gene is TRBV14, the J gene TRBJ2-7, with D perhaps matching TRBD1 (5 bases). V lost 3 bases and J lost 5, with 14 bases in between. Per the germline V gene, CDR1 is SGHDN and CDR2 is FVKESK. The CDR3 sequence is 14 residues long. CDR3 residues: CASSQIRQQDEQYF. The DNA for the CDR3 is TGTGCCAGCAGCCAGATTAGACAGCAAGACGAGCAGTACTTC. The variable domain in full, completed from reference TRBV14 and TRBJ2-7, reads EAGVTQFPSHSVIEKGQTVTLRCDPISGHDNLYWYRRVMGKEIKFLLHFVKESKQDESGMPNNRFLAERTGGTYSTLKVQPAELEDSGVYFCASSQIRQQDEQYFGPGTRLTVT.